One and the same sample provided the 29 T cell receptor beta chains below, sequenced in a study of PD-1 blockade in classical Hodgkin lymphoma. Each and every patient relapsed after autologous stem cell transplantation, and patients got differing brentuximab vedotin exposure. Sequencing used immunoSEQ multiplex PCR; TCRdb keeps in-frame clones, though not all of them. The table records more than 35,000 clones, over 65% of them present only once. The sample was peripheral blood mononuclear cells (PBMCs), taken at baseline. The receptors shown here come from a human donor with classical Hodgkin lymphoma.

This chain joins TRBV28 and TRBJ1-5, with TRBD1 identical over 9 bases. With V trimmed by 3 bases and J by 0 bases, 6 bases remained unmatched. CDR1 and CDR2 from the germline V gene are MDHEN and SYDVKM. CDR3 size: 17 residues. CDR3 in amino acids: CASSFLTGGFSNQPQHF. The CDR3 DNA sequence: TGTGCCAGCAGTTTTCTGACAGGGGGTTTTAGCAATCAGCCCCAGCATTTT.

This chain joins TRBV7-9 and TRBJ2-7, with 7 bases fitting TRBD2. CDR1 is SEHNR and CDR2 is FQNEAQ in the germline V gene (reference sequence). Germline trimming cut 5 bases from V and 7 bases from J; bases unmatched to any gene: 8. The CDR3 is 13 amino acids. CDR3 loop: CASSLPHGGEQYF. The CDR3 DNA reads as TGTGCCAGCAGCCTTCCCCACGGGGGGGAGCAGTACTTC.

This clone was recorded once. This chain joins TRBV27 and TRBJ2-7, with 12 positions matching TRBD2. V was pared by 6 bases and J by 6 bases, with 6 bases of the junction left unmatched. The CDR3 runs to 14 residues. From germline, CDR1 is MNHEY and CDR2 SMNVEV (reference sequence). CDR3 coding DNA: TGTGCCAGCAGAAGGACTAGCGGGAAAAGCGAGCAGTACTTC. It is translated as CASRRTSGKSEQYF.

The chain uses TRBV19 and TRBJ2-1; 9 nucleotides agree with TRBD1. Unmatched junction bases numbered 7, after V lost 4 bases and J lost 3 bases. CDR1 and CDR2 from the germline V gene are LNHDA and SQIVND (reference sequence). The CDR3 is 16 amino acids. Here the CDR3 DNA reads TGTGCCAGTAGTAGGGGGGACAGGGCTTTCTACAATGAGCAGTTCTTC. Protein: CASSRGDRAFYNEQFF. Complete variable domain (other parts from reference TRBV19 and TRBJ2-1): DGGITQSPKYLFRKEGQNVTLSCEQNLNHDAMYWYRQDPGQGLRLIYYSQIVNDFQKGDIAEGYSVSREKKESFPLTVTSAQKNPTAFYLCASSRGDRAFYNEQFFGPGTRLTVL.

V usage is TRBV27 and J usage is TRBJ2-2; either TRBD1 or TRBD2 may fit D (7 bases each). The CDR3 loop spans 18 amino acids. The V and J ends lost 7 bases and 2 bases respectively, with 23 bases between them. In germline, CDR1 is MNHEY, CDR2 SMNVEV (reference sequence). As DNA, the CDR3 is TGTGCCAGCATCAAGGGGGGGCCCGGGACAGCTAACACCGGGGAGCTGTTTTTT. Its translation: CASIKGGPGTANTGELFF.

V usage is TRBV5-8 and J usage is TRBJ1-5; no definite D call. The CDR3 covers 16 residues. Trimming shortened V by 4 bases and J by 0 bases, and 14 bases separated the two germline ends. Germline loops: CDR1 SGHTS, CDR2 YDEGEE. CDR3 DNA sequence: TGTGCCAGCAGCATATCTGGTCAGCTTAGCAATCAGCCCCAGCATTTT. This gives the protein CASSISGQLSNQPQHF.

J is TRBJ1-4 and V is TRBV25-1; D is possibly TRBD1 (5 bases). The CDR3 loop spans 14 amino acids. Germline CDR1 reads MGHDK; CDR2 reads SYGVNS. V was clipped by 1 base and J by 8 bases, with 11 bases between them. The CDR3 DNA reads as TGTGCCAGCAGTGAATCTGGGGCTGGCGAAAAACTGTTTTTT. Protein: CASSESGAGEKLFF. The variable domain in full, with the rest retrieved from reference TRBV25-1 and TRBJ1-4, is EADIYQTPRYLVIGTGKKITLECSQTMGHDKMYWYQQDPGMELHLIHYSYGVNSTEKGDLSSESTVSRIRTEHFPLTLESARPSHTSQYLCASSESGAGEKLFFGSGTQLSVL.

V usage is TRBV18 and J usage is TRBJ1-3; 7 bases match TRBD1. Germline values: CDR1 KGHSH, CDR2 LQKENI. V was clipped by 3 bases and J by 0 bases; unmatched bases: 8. The CDR3 loop spans 17 amino acids. CDR3 loop: CASSPMSDRNSGNTIYF. In nucleotides, the CDR3 is TGTGCCAGCTCACCGATGTCGGACAGGAACTCTGGAAACACCATATATTTT.

This clone has more than one count but fewer than ten. This rearrangement joins TRBV19 to TRBJ1-5, with D hard to call. Trimming cost V 7 bases and J 0 bases, with 16 bases left between them. Germline CDR1 reads LNHDA; CDR2 reads SQIVND (reference sequence). The CDR3 has 16 amino acids. CDR3 coding DNA: TGTGCCAGTAAAGGAAGATTTACTTTTAGCAATCAGCCCCAGCATTTT. Translated: CASKGRFTFSNQPQHF.

The gene calls are TRBV6-5 and TRBJ2-4; a weak D match, TRBD2 (5 bases). Germline V gene sequence: CDR1 MNHEY, CDR2 SVGAGI. The V and J ends lost 0 bases and 0 bases respectively, with 9 bases between them. The CDR3 is made up of 16 amino acids. As DNA, the CDR3 is TGTGCCAGCAGTTACTCCCCGAGGGTAGCCAAAAACATTCAGTACTTC. Amino acids: CASSYSPRVAKNIQYF.

The chain recombines TRBV12-5 with TRBJ1-4; possibly TRBD1 for D (5 bases). V was shortened by 3 bases and J by 5 bases, with 16 bases between the two germline ends. The CDR3 sequence is 16 residues long. Per germline, CDR1 LGHNT and CDR2 FRNRAP. This CDR3 is CASGLFSPGRNEKLFF. For the CDR3, the DNA is TGTGCTAGTGGTTTATTCTCGCCAGGGAGGAATGAAAAACTGTTTTTT.

The V gene is TRBV27, the J gene TRBJ1-3; 7 bases map to TRBD1. This CDR3 region has 15 residues. CDR1 is MNHEY and CDR2 is SMNVEV in the germline V gene (reference sequence). V shed 4 bases, J shed 2 bases, and the junction held 5 bases outside the gene matches. The CDR3 reads CASSSKDRPGNTIYF. Written as DNA, the CDR3 is TGTGCCAGCAGTTCAAAGGACAGGCCTGGAAACACCATATATTTT.

The chain links TRBV2 to TRBJ2-7; 8 bases map to TRBD1. Germline loops: CDR1 SNHLY, CDR2 FYNNEI. V gave up 4 bases and J gave up 4 bases; unmatched junction bases: 9. The CDR3 runs 15 residues. For the CDR3, the DNA is TGTGCCAGCAGTGGGCCGACAGGGGACCCATACGAGCAGTACTTC. It is translated as CASSGPTGDPYEQYF. Full variable domain (remainder filled in from reference TRBV2 and TRBJ2-7): EPEVTQTPSHQVTQMGQEVILRCVPISNHLYFYWYRQILGQKVEFLVSFYNNEISEKSEIFDDQFSVERPDGSNFTLKIRSTKLEDSAMYFCASSGPTGDPYEQYFGPGTRLTVT.

CDR3 coding DNA: TGTGCCAGCAGTTTAACCCAGACACAACGCTACGAGCAGTACTTC. Translation: CASSLTQTQRYEQYF. The chain is built from TRBV27 and TRBJ2-7; D is unresolved. Germline CDR1 reads MNHEY; CDR2 reads SMNVEV (reference sequence). The CDR3 has 15 residues. V was cut by 2 bases and J by 3 bases, with 14 bases left in between.

V and J are TRBV7-2 and TRBJ1-6, with 8 bases fitting TRBD1. V shed 6 bases, J shed 4 bases, and the junction held 2 bases outside the gene matches. This CDR3 has 14 residues. Germline values: CDR1 SGHTA, CDR2 FQGNSA. DNA for the CDR3: TGTGCCAGCAGGCGGACAGGGTATAATTCACCCCTCCACTTT. It specifies CASRRTGYNSPLHF. The variable domain in full, with the rest retrieved from reference TRBV7-2 and TRBJ1-6, is GAGVSQSPSNKVTEKGKDVELRCDPISGHTALYWYRQSLGQGLEFLIYFQGNSAPDKSGLPSDRFSAERTGGSVSTLTIQRTQQEDSAVYLCASRRTGYNSPLHFGNGTRLTVT.

V is TRBV2 and J is TRBJ2-7, with D possibly being TRBD1 or TRBD2 (6 bases each). V was pared by 2 bases and J by 7 bases, with 15 bases between. Germline CDR1 SNHLY, CDR2 FYNNEI. The CDR3 runs to 14 residues. For the CDR3, the DNA is TGTGCCAGCAGTGAAAATGGGGGGCAGGCTGAGCAGTACTTC. This sequence encodes CASSENGGQAEQYF.

This clone was recorded only once. The chain is built from TRBV7-9 and TRBJ2-7; TRBD1 might be the D (5 bases). The CDR3 totals 13 residues. Per germline, CDR1 SEHNR and CDR2 FQNEAQ (reference sequence). V was pared by 5 bases and J by 5 bases, with 13 bases between. The CDR3 coding sequence is TGTGCCAGCAGCCTGGCAGGGTTCCACGAGCAGTACTTC. Amino acids: CASSLAGFHEQYF.

The chain carries TRBV28 and TRBJ1-5, with D uncertain. This CDR3 spans 15 amino acids. V lost 2 bases to trimming and J lost 5 bases, with 13 bases between them. Looked up from germline, CDR1 is MDHEN and CDR2 is SYDVKM. The CDR3 DNA reads as TGTGCCAGCAGTTTAGTTGGGAAAATCGATCAGCCCCAGCATTTT. Protein: CASSLVGKIDQPQHF.

The chain joins TRBV6-1 to TRBJ1-4; a weak D match, TRBD1 (5 bases). The CDR3 runs to 13 residues. Germline V gives CDR1 MNHNS, CDR2 SASEGT. With 5 bases removed from V and 7 bases from J, the gap between germline ends came to 11 bases. Here the CDR3 DNA reads TGTGCCAGCAGTATCCAAAGGGGTGAAAAACTGTTTTTT. Its protein is CASSIQRGEKLFF.

V usage is TRBV29-1 and J usage is TRBJ1-1; 9 bases match TRBD1. The CDR3 has 13 amino acids. CDR1 and CDR2 (germline): SQVTM, ANQGSEA. V lost 7 bases to trimming and J lost 4 bases; unmatched junction nucleotides: 7. In DNA, the CDR3 is TGCAGCGCCGAAGGACAGGGGATCACTGAAGCTTTCTTT. Translating gives CSAEGQGITEAFF.

The CDR3 region is CASSSGTSGNTIYF. CDR3 DNA sequence: TGTGCCAGCAGTTCCGGGACTTCTGGAAACACCATATATTTT. The chain couples TRBV11-3 to TRBJ1-3, with D perhaps matching TRBD1 (5 bases). This CDR3 has 14 residues. Per the germline V gene, CDR1 is SGHNT and CDR2 is YENEEA. Trimming cost V 6 bases and J 1 base, with 10 bases left between them.

The chain uses TRBV5-4 and TRBJ2-5; D is undetermined. Germline values: CDR1 SGHNT, CDR2 YYREEE (reference sequence). The CDR3 loop spans 13 amino acids. Trimming cost V 4 bases and J 0 bases, with 7 bases left between them. The CDR3 DNA follows: TGTGCCAGCAGCCAACCGTACCAAGAGACCCAGTACTTC. Its translation is CASSQPYQETQYF.

The chain employs TRBV5-1 and TRBJ2-5; D uncertain. This CDR3 region has 18 residues. Germline CDR1 SGHRS, CDR2 YFSETQ. Trimming left V 0 bases short and J 1 base short, with 19 bases between. The CDR3 spells CASSLADSRALIQETQYF. The CDR3 DNA reads as TGCGCCAGCAGCTTGGCCGACTCCCGGGCCTTGATCCAAGAGACCCAGTACTTC.

The V gene is TRBV19, the J gene TRBJ2-7, with TRBD2 matching 9 bases. The CDR3 runs 14 residues. J lost 2 bases, V lost 4 bases, and 3 bases had no gene match. The germline V gene has CDR1 LNHDA and CDR2 SQIVND (reference sequence). The CDR3 is CASSTAGGTYEQYF. CDR3 sequence (DNA): TGTGCCAGTAGTACAGCGGGAGGAACCTACGAGCAGTACTTC.

The gene calls are TRBV30 and TRBJ2-7; D possibly corresponds to TRBD1 (6 bases). The CDR3 has 12 residues. Trimming cost V 3 bases and J 5 bases, with 11 bases left between them. Germline V gene lookup returns CDR1 GTSNPN and CDR2 SVGIG (reference sequence). The CDR3 is CAWSRGGNEQYF. The CDR3 bases are TGTGCCTGGAGCAGGGGTGGTAACGAGCAGTACTTC.

The J gene is TRBJ1-1, the V gene TRBV18; 8 bases fit TRBD1. Germline CDR1 reads KGHSH; CDR2 reads LQKENI. The CDR3 is 17 residues long. After removal of 1 base from V and 5 bases from J, the junction contained 12 bases not matched to a gene. CDR3 bases: TGTGCCAGCTCACCACGAATCAACAGGGGGGGTTTGACTGAAGCTTTCTTT. Residues: CASSPRINRGGLTEAFF.

This clone occurred a few times. The genes are TRBV7-9 and TRBJ2-5; D ambiguous. The CDR3 totals 13 residues. Looked up from germline, CDR1 is SEHNR and CDR2 is FQNEAQ (reference sequence). V was trimmed by 2 bases and J by 5 bases, leaving 9 bases between them. This chain's CDR3 is CASSLNGWETQYF. The CDR3 DNA reads TGTGCCAGCAGCTTAAACGGTTGGGAGACCCAGTACTTC.

The gene calls are TRBV5-3 and TRBJ1-5; D is unresolved. TRBV5-3 is designated an ORF whose function remains uncertain. With 6 bases removed from V and 5 bases from J, the gap between germline ends came to 9 bases. The CDR3 contains 12 residues. DNA of the CDR3: TGTGCCAGAATTGAGGAAGATCAGCCCCAGCATTTT. As protein: CARIEEDQPQHF.

The chain uses TRBV13 and TRBJ2-5; D ambiguous. The CDR3 contains 13 residues. The ends were cut back, 4 bases at V and 4 bases at J, with 10 bases in the middle. CDR1 PRHDT and CDR2 FYEKMQ come from the germline V gene (reference sequence). This chain's CDR3 is CASSSHSRETQYF. Here the CDR3 DNA reads TGTGCCAGCAGCTCCCACTCGAGAGAGACCCAGTACTTC.